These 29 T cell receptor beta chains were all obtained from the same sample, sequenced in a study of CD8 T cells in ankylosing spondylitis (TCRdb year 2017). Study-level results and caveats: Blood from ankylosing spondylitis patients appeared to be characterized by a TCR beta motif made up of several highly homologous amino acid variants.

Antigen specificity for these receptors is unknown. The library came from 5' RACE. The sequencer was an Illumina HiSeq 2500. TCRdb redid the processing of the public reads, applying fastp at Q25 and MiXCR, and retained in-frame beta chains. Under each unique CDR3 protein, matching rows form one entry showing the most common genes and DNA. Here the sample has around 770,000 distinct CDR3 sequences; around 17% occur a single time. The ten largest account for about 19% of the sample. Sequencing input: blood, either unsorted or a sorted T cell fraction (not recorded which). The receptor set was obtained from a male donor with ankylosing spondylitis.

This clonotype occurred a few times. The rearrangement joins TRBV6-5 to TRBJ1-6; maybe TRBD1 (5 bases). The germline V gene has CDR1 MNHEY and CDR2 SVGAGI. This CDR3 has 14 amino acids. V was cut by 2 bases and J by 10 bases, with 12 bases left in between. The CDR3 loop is CASSYTRGGSPLHF. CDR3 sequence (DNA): TGTGCCAGCAGTTACACCCGCGGGGGGTCACCCCTCCACTTT.

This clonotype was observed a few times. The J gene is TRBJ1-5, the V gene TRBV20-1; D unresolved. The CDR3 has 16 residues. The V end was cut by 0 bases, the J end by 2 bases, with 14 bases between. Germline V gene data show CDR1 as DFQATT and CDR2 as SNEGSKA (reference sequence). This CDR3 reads CSAREGGLAGNQPQHF. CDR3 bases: TGCAGTGCTAGAGAGGGCGGCCTGGCGGGCAATCAGCCCCAGCATTTT.

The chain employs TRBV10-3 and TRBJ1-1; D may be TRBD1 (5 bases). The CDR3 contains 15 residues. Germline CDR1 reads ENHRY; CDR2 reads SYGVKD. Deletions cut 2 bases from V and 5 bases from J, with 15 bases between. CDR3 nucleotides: TGTGCCATCAGTGAGGGGTCGGGGGTAGGAACTGAAGCTTTCTTT. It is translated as CAISEGSGVGTEAFF.

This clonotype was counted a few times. CDR3 in amino acids: CASSLEGELAGVADTQYF. CDR3 DNA sequence: TGTGCCAGCAGCTTGGAGGGGGAACTAGCGGGAGTGGCAGATACGCAGTATTTT. The rearrangement joins TRBV5-6 to TRBJ2-3, with 11 nucleotides matching TRBD2. The CDR3 extends over 18 amino acids. Losses at the gene ends were 0 bases for V and 4 bases for J; bases not matched to a gene: 10. Germline CDR1 SGHDT, CDR2 YYEEEE. The full variable domain, completed using reference TRBV5-6 and TRBJ2-3, is DAGVTQSPTHLIKTRGQQVTLRCSPKSGHDTVSWYQQALGQGPQFIFQYYEEEERQRGNFPDRFSGHQFPNYSSELNVNALLLGDSALYLCASSLEGELAGVADTQYFGPGTRLTVL.

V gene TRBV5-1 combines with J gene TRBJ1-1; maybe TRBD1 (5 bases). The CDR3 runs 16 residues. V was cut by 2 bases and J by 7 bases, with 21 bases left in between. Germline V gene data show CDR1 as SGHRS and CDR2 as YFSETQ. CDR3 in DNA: TGCGCCAGCAGCTTCGTGGTACAGGTCCAAGGGGTTGAAGCTTTCTTT. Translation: CASSFVVQVQGVEAFF. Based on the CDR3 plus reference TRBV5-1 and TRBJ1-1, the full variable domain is KAGVTQTPRYLIKTRGQQVTLSCSPISGHRSVSWYQQTPGQGLQFLFEYFSETQRNKGNFPGRFSGRQFSNSRSEMNVSTLELGDSALYLCASSFVVQVQGVEAFFGQGTRLTVV.

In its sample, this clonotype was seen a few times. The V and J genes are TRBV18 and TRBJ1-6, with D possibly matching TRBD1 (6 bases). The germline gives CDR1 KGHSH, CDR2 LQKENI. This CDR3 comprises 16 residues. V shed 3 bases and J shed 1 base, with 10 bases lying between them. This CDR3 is CASSPQGHSYNSPLHF. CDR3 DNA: TGTGCCAGCTCACCCCAGGGACATTCCTATAATTCACCCCTCCACTTT.

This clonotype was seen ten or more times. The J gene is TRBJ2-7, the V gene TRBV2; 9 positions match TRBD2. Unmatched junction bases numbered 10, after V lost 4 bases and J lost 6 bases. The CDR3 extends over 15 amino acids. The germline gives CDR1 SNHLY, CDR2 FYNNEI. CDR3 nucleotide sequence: TGTGCCAGCAGTGGCAGCGGGGGGTTAGGTAGCGAGCAGTACTTC. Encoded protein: CASSGSGGLGSEQYF.

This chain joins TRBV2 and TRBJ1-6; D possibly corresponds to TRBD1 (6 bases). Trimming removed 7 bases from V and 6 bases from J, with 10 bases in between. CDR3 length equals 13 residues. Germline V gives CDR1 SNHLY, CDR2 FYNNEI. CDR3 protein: CASKGQPNSPLHF. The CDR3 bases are TGTGCCAGCAAAGGACAGCCTAATTCACCCCTCCACTTT. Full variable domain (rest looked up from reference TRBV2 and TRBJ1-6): EPEVTQTPSHQVTQMGQEVILRCVPISNHLYFYWYRQILGQKVEFLVSFYNNEISEKSEIFDDQFSVERPDGSNFTLKIRSTKLEDSAMYFCASKGQPNSPLHFGNGTRLTVT.

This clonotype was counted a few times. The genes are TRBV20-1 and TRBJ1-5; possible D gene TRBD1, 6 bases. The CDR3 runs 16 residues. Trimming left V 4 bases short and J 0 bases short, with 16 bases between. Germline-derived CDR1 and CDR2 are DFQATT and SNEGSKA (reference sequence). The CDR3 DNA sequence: TGCAGTGCTAAAACAGGGTTAAAGAATAGCAATCAGCCCCAGCATTTT. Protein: CSAKTGLKNSNQPQHF.

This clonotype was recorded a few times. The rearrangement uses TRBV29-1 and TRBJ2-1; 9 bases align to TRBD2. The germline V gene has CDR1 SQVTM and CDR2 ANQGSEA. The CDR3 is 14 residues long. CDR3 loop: CSVRGGRGDNEQFF. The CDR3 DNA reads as TGCAGTGTGCGGGGGGGCCGTGGTGACAATGAGCAGTTCTTC.

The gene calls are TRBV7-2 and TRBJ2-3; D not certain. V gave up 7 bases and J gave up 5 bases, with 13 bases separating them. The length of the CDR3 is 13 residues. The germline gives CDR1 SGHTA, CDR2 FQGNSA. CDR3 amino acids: CASNTRLGDTQYF. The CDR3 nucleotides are TGTGCCAGCAATACGCGGCTCGGAGATACGCAGTATTTT.

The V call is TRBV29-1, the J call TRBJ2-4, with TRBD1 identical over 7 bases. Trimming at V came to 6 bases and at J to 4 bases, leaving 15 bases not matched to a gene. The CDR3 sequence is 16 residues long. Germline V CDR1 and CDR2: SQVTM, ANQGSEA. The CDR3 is CSVLGGRSLGKNIQYF. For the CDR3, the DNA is TGCAGCGTCCTAGGGGGCAGGTCCCTGGGGAAAAACATTCAGTACTTC.

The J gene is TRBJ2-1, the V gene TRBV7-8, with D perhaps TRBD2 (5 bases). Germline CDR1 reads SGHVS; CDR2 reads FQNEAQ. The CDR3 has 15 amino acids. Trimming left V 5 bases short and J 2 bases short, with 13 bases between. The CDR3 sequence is CASSPGLPTYNEQFF. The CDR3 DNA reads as TGTGCCAGCAGCCCTGGACTCCCGACCTACAATGAGCAGTTCTTC.

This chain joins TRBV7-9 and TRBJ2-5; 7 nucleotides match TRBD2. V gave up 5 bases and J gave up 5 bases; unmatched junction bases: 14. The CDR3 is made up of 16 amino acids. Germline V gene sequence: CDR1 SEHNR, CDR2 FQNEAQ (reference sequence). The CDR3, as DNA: TGTGCCAGCAGCAAGTTAGGGAGGGTAGCCTTGGAGACCCAGTACTTC. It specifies CASSKLGRVALETQYF.

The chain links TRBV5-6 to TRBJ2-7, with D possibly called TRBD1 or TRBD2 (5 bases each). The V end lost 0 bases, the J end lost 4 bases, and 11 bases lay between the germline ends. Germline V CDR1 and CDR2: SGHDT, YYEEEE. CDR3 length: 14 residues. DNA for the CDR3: TGTGCCAGCAGCTTGGCGGAAGAGGGGTACGAGCAGTACTTC. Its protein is CASSLAEEGYEQYF. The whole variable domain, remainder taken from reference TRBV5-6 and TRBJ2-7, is DAGVTQSPTHLIKTRGQQVTLRCSPKSGHDTVSWYQQALGQGPQFIFQYYEEEERQRGNFPDRFSGHQFPNYSSELNVNALLLGDSALYLCASSLAEEGYEQYFGPGTRLTVT.

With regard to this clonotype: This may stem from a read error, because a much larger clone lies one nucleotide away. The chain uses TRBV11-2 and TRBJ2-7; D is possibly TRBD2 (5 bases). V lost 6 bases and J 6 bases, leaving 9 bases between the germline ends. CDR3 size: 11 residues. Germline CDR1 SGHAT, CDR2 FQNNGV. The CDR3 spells CASSFAGEQYF. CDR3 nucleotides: TGTGCCAGCAGTTTTGCGGGCGAGCAGTACTTC.

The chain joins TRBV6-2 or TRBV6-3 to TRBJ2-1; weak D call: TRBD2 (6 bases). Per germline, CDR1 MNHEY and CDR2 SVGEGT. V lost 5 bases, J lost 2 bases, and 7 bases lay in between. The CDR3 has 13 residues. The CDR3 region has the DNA TGTGCCAGCAGTATAGCGGCCTACAATGAGCAGTTCTTC. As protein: CASSIAAYNEQFF.

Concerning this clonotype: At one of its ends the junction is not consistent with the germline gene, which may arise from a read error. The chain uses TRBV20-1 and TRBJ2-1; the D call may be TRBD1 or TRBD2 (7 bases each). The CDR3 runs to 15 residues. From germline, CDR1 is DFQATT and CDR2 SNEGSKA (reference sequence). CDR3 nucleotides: TGCAGTGCCAGAGGGGGCGGGAGTGTTGACAATGAGCAGTTCTTC. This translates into CSARGGGSVDNEQFF.

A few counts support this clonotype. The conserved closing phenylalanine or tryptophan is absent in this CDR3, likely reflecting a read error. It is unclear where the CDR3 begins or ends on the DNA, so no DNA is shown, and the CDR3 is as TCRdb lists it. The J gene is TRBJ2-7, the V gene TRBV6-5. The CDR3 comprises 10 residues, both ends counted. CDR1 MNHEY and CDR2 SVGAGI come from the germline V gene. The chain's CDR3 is CASSPRTADL.

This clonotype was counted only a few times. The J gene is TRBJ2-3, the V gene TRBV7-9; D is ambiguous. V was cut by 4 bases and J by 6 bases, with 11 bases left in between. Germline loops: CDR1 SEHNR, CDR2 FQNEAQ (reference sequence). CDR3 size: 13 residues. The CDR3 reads CASSSTIGDTQYF. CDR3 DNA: TGTGCCAGCAGCTCTACAATTGGGGATACGCAGTATTTT.

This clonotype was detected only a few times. This CDR3 is CASSLLAESYNEQFF. In DNA, the CDR3 is TGTGCCAGCAGCCTACTAGCGGAGTCCTACAATGAGCAGTTCTTC. The chain is built from TRBV9 and TRBJ2-1, with 8 bases aligning to TRBD2. The V and J ends lost 4 bases and 1 base, in that order; junction bases with no gene match: 4. The germline gives CDR1 SGDLS, CDR2 YYNGEE. The CDR3 totals 15 residues. Full variable domain (missing parts from reference TRBV9 and TRBJ2-1): DSGVTQTPKHLITATGQRVTLRCSPRSGDLSVYWYQQSLDQGLQFLIQYYNGEERAKGNILERFSAQQFPDLHSELNLSSLELGDSALYFCASSLLAESYNEQFFGPGTRLTVL.

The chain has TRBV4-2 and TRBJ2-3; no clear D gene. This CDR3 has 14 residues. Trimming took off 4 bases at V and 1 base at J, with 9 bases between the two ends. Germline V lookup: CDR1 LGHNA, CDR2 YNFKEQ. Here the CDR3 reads CASSPMDGTDTQYF. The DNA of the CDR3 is TGTGCCAGCAGCCCCATGGATGGCACAGATACGCAGTATTTT.

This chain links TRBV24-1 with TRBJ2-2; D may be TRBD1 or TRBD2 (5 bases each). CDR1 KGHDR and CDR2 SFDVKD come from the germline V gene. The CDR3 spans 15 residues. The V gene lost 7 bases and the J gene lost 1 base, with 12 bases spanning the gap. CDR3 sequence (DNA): TGTGCCACCAGAGCCGGGACCGAGAACACCGGGGAGCTGTTTTTT. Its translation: CATRAGTENTGELFF.

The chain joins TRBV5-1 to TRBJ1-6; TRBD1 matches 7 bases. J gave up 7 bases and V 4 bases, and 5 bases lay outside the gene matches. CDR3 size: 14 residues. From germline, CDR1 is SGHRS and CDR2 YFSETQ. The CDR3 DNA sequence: TGCGCCAGCAGCCCGACAGGGCCGAATTCACCCCTCCACTTT. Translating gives CASSPTGPNSPLHF.

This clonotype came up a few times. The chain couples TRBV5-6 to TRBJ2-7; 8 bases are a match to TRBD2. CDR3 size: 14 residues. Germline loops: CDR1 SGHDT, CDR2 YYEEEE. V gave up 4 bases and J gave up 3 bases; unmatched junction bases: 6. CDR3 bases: TGTGCCAGCAGCGAGGGACTAGAATTCTACGAGCAGTACTTC. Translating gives CASSEGLEFYEQYF.

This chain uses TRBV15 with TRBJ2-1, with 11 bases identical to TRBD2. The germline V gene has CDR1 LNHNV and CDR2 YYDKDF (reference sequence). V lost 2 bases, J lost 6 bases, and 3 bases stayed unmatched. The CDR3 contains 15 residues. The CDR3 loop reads CATSRPGTSGNEQFF. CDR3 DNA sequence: TGTGCCACCAGCAGACCGGGGACTAGCGGCAATGAGCAGTTCTTC.

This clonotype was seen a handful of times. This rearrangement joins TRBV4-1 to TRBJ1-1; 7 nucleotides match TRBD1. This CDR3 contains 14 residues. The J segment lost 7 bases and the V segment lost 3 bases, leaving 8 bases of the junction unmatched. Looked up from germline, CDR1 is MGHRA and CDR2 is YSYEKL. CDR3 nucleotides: TGCGCCAGCAGCCACCCCCCAGGGGGGAATGAAGCTTTCTTT. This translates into CASSHPPGGNEAFF.

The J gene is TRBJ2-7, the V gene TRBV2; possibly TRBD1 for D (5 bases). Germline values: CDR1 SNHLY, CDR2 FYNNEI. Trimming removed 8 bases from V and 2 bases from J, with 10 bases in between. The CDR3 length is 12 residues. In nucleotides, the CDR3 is TGTGCCAGCGTGCCAGGGACCTACGAGCAGTACTTC. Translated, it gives CASVPGTYEQYF.

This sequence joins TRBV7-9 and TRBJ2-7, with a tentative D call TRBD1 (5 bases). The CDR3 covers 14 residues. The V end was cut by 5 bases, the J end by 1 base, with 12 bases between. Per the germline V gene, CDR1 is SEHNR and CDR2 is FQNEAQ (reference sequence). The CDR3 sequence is CASSQTTASYEQYF. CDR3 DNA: TGTGCCAGCAGCCAAACGACAGCATCCTACGAGCAGTACTTC. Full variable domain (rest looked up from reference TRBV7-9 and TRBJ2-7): DTGVSQNPRHKITKRGQNVTFRCDPISEHNRLYWYRQTLGQGPEFLTYFQNEAQLEKSRLLSDRFSAERPKGSFSTLEIQRTEQGDSAMYLCASSQTTASYEQYFGPGTRLTVT.